These T cell receptor beta chains were read from a single sample in a study of post-analysis software for immune sequencing data. TCRdb called the PCR reads again in MiXCR, with one record for every CDR3 protein. The top ten clones hold roughly 0.54% of a sample with hundreds of thousands of distinct CDR3 sequences, just under 30% of them seen once. Material: blood. These receptors originate from a girl aged 5 to 17 with multiple sclerosis. The CDR3 runs from the conserved cysteine through the conserved F or W. The D gene is left open where the match is weak. Clone sizes are given selectively: once, few, many, or a class where the clone is expanded.

d_gene,j_gene,abundance,v_gene,CDR3nt,CDR3aa
-,TRBJ2-6,many,TRBV6-5,TGTGCCAGCAGTTTTCAGAGCTCTGGGGCCAACGTCCTGACTTTC,CASSFQSSGANVLTF
-,TRBJ1-5,few,TRBV7-2,TGTGCCAGCAGCTTAGGGAGCAGGGGTCAGCCCCAGCATTTT,CASSLGSRGQPQHF
-,TRBJ2-7,-,TRBV13,TGTGCCAGCAGCTTCTCCGACCTGAGCTACGAGCAGTACTTC,CASSFSDLSYEQYF
TRBD2,TRBJ2-4,-,TRBV29-1,TGCAGCGTTAAGACTAGCGGCAAAAACATTCAGTACTTC,CSVKTSGKNIQYF
-,TRBJ2-4,-,TRBV6-2/TRBV6-3,TGTGCCAGCAGTTACGTGGGAAACATTCAGTACTTC,CASSYVGNIQYF
TRBD2,TRBJ2-3,-,TRBV20-1,TGCAGCCAGGGACTAGGGGGCACAGATACGCAGTATTTT,CSQGLGGTDTQYF
-,TRBJ2-3,-,TRBV20-1,TGCAGTGCGGACCTCGGGGATACGCAGTATTTT,CSADLGDTQYF
-,TRBJ2-5,many,TRBV20-1,TGCAGTGCTAGGGTGGGACAAGAGACCCAGTACTTC,CSARVGQETQYF
-,TRBJ2-3,-,TRBV20-1,TGCAGTGGCCAGCCCAGCCCCATCCCCCATACGCAGTATTTT,CSGQPSPIPHTQYF
-,TRBJ2-1,-,TRBV2,TGTGCCAGCAGTGAGAGTAACAATGAGCAGTTCTTC,CASSESNNEQFF
TRBD2,TRBJ2-1,-,TRBV20-1,TGCAGTGCTAGAGATCAGGCTAGCGGGAGGCCCAGCTCCTACAATGAGCAGTTCTTC,CSARDQASGRPSSYNEQFF
-,TRBJ1-5,-,TRBV2,TGTGCCAGCAGTGAGGGAGGCAAACAGCCCCAGCATTTT,CASSEGGKQPQHF
-,TRBJ1-5,-,TRBV7-8,TGTGCCAGCAGCTTGGCGAAGGGTCAGCCCCAGCATTTT,CASSLAKGQPQHF
TRBD2,TRBJ2-1,few,TRBV5-6,TGTGCCAGCAGCTTGCGGCTAGCGGGAGGACTTGAAGCGCAGTTCTTC,CASSLRLAGGLEAQFF
TRBD2,TRBJ2-1,few,TRBV27,TGTGCCAGCGAGTCTAGCGGGTCCTACAATGAGCAGTTCTTC,CASESSGSYNEQFF
TRBD2,TRBJ2-5,-,TRBV5-1,TGCGCCAGCAGCTTCACTAGCGGGAGGGCCCAGGAGACCCAGTACTTC,CASSFTSGRAQETQYF
-,TRBJ2-3,-,TRBV10-3,TGTGCCATCAGTGGAGGGTGGGGAGATACGCAGTATTTT,CAISGGWGDTQYF
TRBD1,TRBJ1-5,-,TRBV4-3,TGCGCCAGCAGCCAAGAGGGGGACAGTTTTCGGCCCCAGCATTTT,CASSQEGDSFRPQHF
-,TRBJ1-2,-,TRBV20-1,TGCAGTGCTTCTAAATCAAACTATGGCTACACCTTC,CSASKSNYGYTF
TRBD2,TRBJ2-3,few,TRBV9,TGTGCCAGCAGCGCCCTTCTAGCGGGGGGACCCACAGATACGCAGTATTTT,CASSALLAGGPTDTQYF
TRBD2,TRBJ2-3,-,TRBV4-2,TGTGCCAGCAGCCCTATGGCGGGAGGGGACCGACTACGCACAGATACGCAGTATTTT,CASSPMAGGDRLRTDTQYF
-,TRBJ2-5,few,TRBV5-8,TGTGCCAGCAGCTTGGAACAGGCACATCAAGAGACCCAGTACTTC,CASSLEQAHQETQYF
-,TRBJ2-2,few,TRBV29-1,TGCAGCGTTGAAGAGGGACTTAACACTGGGGAGCTGTTTTTC,CSVEEGLNTGELFF
-,TRBJ1-2,-,TRBV2,TGTGCCAGCAGTGAGGTTTATGACAGAGCCTATGGCTACACCTTC,CASSEVYDRAYGYTF
TRBD1,TRBJ2-7,-,TRBV10-3,TGTGCCACCAGTGACCCGGGACAGAACTACGAGCAGTACTTC,CATSDPGQNYEQYF
TRBD1,TRBJ2-7,-,TRBV3-1,TGTGCCAGCAGCCAAGAAGGGACAGGGTCCTACGAGCAGTACTTC,CASSQEGTGSYEQYF
-,TRBJ2-1,-,TRBV5-1,TGCGCCAGCAGCATCCCACGGGGCGAGAATGAGCAGTTCTTC,CASSIPRGENEQFF
-,TRBJ2-2,-,TRBV3-1,TGTGCCAGCAGTTGGCCAGCGGGCTCGAACACCGGGGAGCTGTTTTTT,CASSWPAGSNTGELFF
-,TRBJ1-1,-,TRBV4-1,TGCGCCAGCAGCCGAATAACAGGGAACACTGAAGCTTTCTTT,CASSRITGNTEAFF
TRBD1,TRBJ1-5,once,TRBV6-2/TRBV6-3,TGTGCCAGCAGTTACCTCCACTGGGACAGGGAACTTAGCAATCAGCCCCAGCATTTT,CASSYLHWDRELSNQPQHF
-,TRBJ2-7,-,TRBV29-1,TGCAGCGTTGAGGTTTTCGAGGGAGTTATACCATACGAGCAGTACTTC,CSVEVFEGVIPYEQYF
-,TRBJ1-1,few,TRBV20-1,TGCAGTGCCCTCAATTTGGCGGCCGATTCGAGGAACACTGAAGCTTTCTTT,CSALNLAADSRNTEAFF
TRBD2,TRBJ2-7,-,TRBV18,TGTGCCAGCTCACCTTCTAGCGGGAGGGACTACGAGCAGTACTTC,CASSPSSGRDYEQYF
-,TRBJ2-1,few,TRBV5-4,TGTGCCAGCAGCTTCCCCACAGGCCCATCGAAGGAGCAGTTCTTC,CASSFPTGPSKEQFF
-,TRBJ2-1,-,TRBV7-9,TGTGCCAGCAGCTTAGCTAGAGTGCCCTCCTACAATGAGCAGTTCTTC,CASSLARVPSYNEQFF
-,TRBJ2-4,few,TRBV7-9,TGTGCCAGCAGCGGGGGGCCGAAGGAAAACATTCAGTACTTC,CASSGGPKENIQYF
-,TRBJ2-3,few,TRBV20-1,TGCAGTGCTAGAGGCGGGGCCGCGGAGGGAGACACAGATACGCAGTATTTT,CSARGGAAEGDTDTQYF
-,TRBJ1-2,few,TRBV4-2,TGTGCCAGCAGCCAAGAAGCCCAATCAAACTATGGCTACACCTTC,CASSQEAQSNYGYTF
-,TRBJ1-1,few,TRBV6-6,TGTGCCAGCAGTTCAACGACATTCAACACTGAAGCTTTCTTT,CASSSTTFNTEAFF
-,TRBJ1-6,-,TRBV19,TGTGCCAGCTCAAAACGGGGCATCGGGACTTCACCCCTCCACTTT,CASSKRGIGTSPLHF
-,TRBJ2-5,few,TRBV7-2,TGTGCCAGCAGCTCCGGTCGGTACTTCCAAGAGACCCAGTACTTC,CASSSGRYFQETQYF
-,TRBJ2-7,-,TRBV5-5,TGTGCCAGCAGCTTGGCCCGACAAGGCTCCTACAATGAGCAGTACTTC,CASSLARQGSYNEQYF
TRBD1,TRBJ1-1,few,TRBV4-1,TGCGCCACCCGGACAGGGCGTAGGGCTTTCTTT,CATRTGRRAFF
-,TRBJ2-7,-,TRBV5-1,TGCGCCAGCAGCGGGAATAACGGCTACGAGCAGTACTTC,CASSGNNGYEQYF
-,TRBJ2-1,-,TRBV9,TGTGCCAGCAGCGTATTCGCGGACTACTACAATGAGCAGTTCTTC,CASSVFADYYNEQFF